This TCR beta chain appears in the sequencing data of a study of CD8+CD57+ T cells in acquired aplastic anemia (dated by TCRdb to between 2017 and 2018). In terms of the full investigation: On average, sorted CD4+ and CD8+ cells yielded 2.5 to 3.5 ug of extracted DNA, with a range of about 0.18 to 30 ug. An average of approximately 10 million reads for CD4+ cells and under 12 million reads for CD8+ cells was obtained from healthy donor samples.

In this sample, this clonotype turned up once. Its antigen remains undetermined. The junction departs from germline at one end; a sequencing error may be responsible. What the study reported, not specific to this receptor: Around 27 CD8+ CDR3 sequences were shared between patients and controls but appeared highly expressed in patients and within their immunodominant clones. Patients and healthy controls showed no significant difference in CD8+ Simpson's diversity (P=0.060).

TCR repertoires of sorted CD4+ and CD8+ blood T cells from severe aplastic anemia patients and healthy subjects were deep-sequenced in the study. Ficoll-Paque density gradient centrifugation was used to isolate peripheral blood mononuclear cells. Before DNA was extracted, CD4+ and CD8+ T cells were sorted using either FACS or magnetic beads. Including cysteine and phenylalanine, the CDR3 has 15 amino acids. The kept DNA is CDR3 alone, 45 bases in frame from the first base. Sequences SGHTA (CDR1) and FQGNSA (CDR2) are obtained from the germline V gene. Profiling of TCR beta VDJ combinations and CDR3 sequences used genomic DNA as the template. TCR repertoire sequencing was run on an Illumina HiSeq 2000. In the authors' own workflow: TRBV/TRBJ rearrangement plots, CDR3 size and DJ length profiles, and Simpson's diversity index were used to assess repertoires. The immunodominant clone was defined as the most abundant DNA sequence in deep sequencing data. CDR3 amino acid sequences were checked for sharing between subjects and were compared against published repertoires and the VDJdb database. In TCRdb, the public reads were trimmed at Q25 with fastp and aligned with MiXCR, with productive beta chains retained. Records with the same CDR3 protein are collapsed into one entry carrying the most frequent genes and DNA. The V and J calls shown here were made by TCRdb, not taken from the authors' results. This sample has about 210,000 distinct CDR3 sequences in its table, and roughly 33% of those were observed once. Around 1.1% of the sample lies in the top ten.

This TCR came from a human donor in good health, serving as a control. Sequencing was performed on sorted CD4+, CD8+, or CD8+CD57+ T cells (not recorded which) from PBMCs. The chain is encoded by TRBV7-2 joined to TRBJ2-7; the D segment cannot be called with confidence. The base sequence is TGTGCCCGCAGCCCATTAGTTACTGCCCCCTACGAGCAGTACTTC. The encoded protein is CARSPLVTAPYEQYF.